These 18 T cell receptor beta chains originate from one sample sequenced in a study of shared clonotypes between healthy human individuals. Libraries were prepared by immunoSEQ multiplex PCR; TCRdb keeps only in-frame clonotypes and omits some of them. Among around 980,000 clones listed, around 82% were seen once. The sequencing input was memory CD4+ T cells from PBMCs. Subset noted: CD45RA-negative fraction. These receptors originate from a man between 18 and 29 years old in good health. Some clones in this sample may be carry-over from other donors' samples.

The gene calls are TRBV28 and TRBJ2-3; 10 nucleotides line up with TRBD2. Trimming took 6 bases from V and 2 from J; bases not matched to a gene: 2. This CDR3 region has 14 residues. CDR1 and CDR2 (germline): MDHEN, SYDVKM. The CDR3 spells CASRLAGPTDTQYF. CDR3 nucleotide sequence: TGTGCCAGCAGACTAGCGGGACCCACAGATACGCAGTATTTT.

The chain couples TRBV4-1 to TRBJ2-7; D might be TRBD1 (6 bases). Germline CDR1 is MGHRA and CDR2 is YSYEKL. V was clipped by 0 bases and J by 6 bases, with 15 bases between them. This CDR3 has 15 amino acids. The CDR3 region has the DNA TGCGCCAGCAGCCAAGATACAGGGCACCTCGGCGAGCAGTACTTC. It is translated as CASSQDTGHLGEQYF.

The chain links TRBV7-9 to TRBJ2-1; 8 nucleotides match TRBD2. CDR3 size: 16 residues. The V gene end was trimmed by 0 bases and the J gene end by 7 bases; junction bases not matched to a gene: 8. Germline V gene sequence: CDR1 SEHNR, CDR2 FQNEAQ (reference sequence). CDR3 sequence: CASSLAALAGRNEQFF. CDR3 bases: TGTGCCAGCAGCTTAGCGGCTCTAGCGGGCCGTAATGAGCAGTTCTTC. Combining the CDR3 with reference TRBV7-9 and TRBJ2-1 gives the whole variable domain DTGVSQNPRHKITKRGQNVTFRCDPISEHNRLYWYRQTLGQGPEFLTYFQNEAQLEKSRLLSDRFSAERPKGSFSTLEIQRTEQGDSAMYLCASSLAALAGRNEQFFGPGTRLTVL.

The chain combines TRBV19 with TRBJ1-5; a possible D gene is TRBD1 (5 bases). V was cut by 1 base and J by 7 bases, with 11 bases left in between. Germline V gene data show CDR1 as LNHDA and CDR2 as SQIVND (reference sequence). This CDR3 contains 14 residues. The CDR3 DNA reads TGTGCCAGTAGTATAGCCGGGGGAGTACAGCCCCAGCATTTT. Encoded protein: CASSIAGGVQPQHF.

This clone turned up a few times. This chain connects TRBV5-4 to TRBJ1-2; D possibly corresponds to TRBD1 (5 bases). CDR3 length equals 14 residues. Germline-derived CDR1 and CDR2 are SGHNT and YYREEE (reference sequence). Trimming pared 4 bases from V and 2 bases from J, leaving 12 bases between. CDR3 residues: CASSPVGGNYGYTF. The CDR3 bases are TGTGCCAGCAGCCCCGTTGGGGGGAACTATGGCTACACCTTC.

The chain carries TRBV7-2 and TRBJ1-1, with a possible D match to TRBD1 (5 bases). Per germline, CDR1 SGHTA and CDR2 FQGNSA. The CDR3 has 14 amino acids. V dropped 4 bases and J dropped 6 bases, with 15 bases sitting between them. The DNA of the CDR3 is TGTGCCAGCAGCTCTTACGGGGGTGGATCTGAAGCTTTCTTT. Residues: CASSSYGGGSEAFF.

This chain links TRBV7-9 with TRBJ2-2; the D gene is possibly TRBD1 (5 bases). The CDR3 totals 15 residues. Germline CDR1 and CDR2: SEHNR and FQNEAQ (reference sequence). Trimming took off 3 bases at V and 3 bases at J, with 11 bases between the two ends. CDR3 loop: CASSFHRPDTGELFF. The CDR3 region has the DNA TGTGCCAGCAGCTTCCACAGGCCCGACACCGGGGAGCTGTTTTTT.

The chain has TRBV5-4 and TRBJ2-3; D unclear. The V gene's germline CDR1 is SGHNT and CDR2 YYREEE (reference sequence). The V gene lost 2 bases and the J gene lost 6 bases, with 13 bases spanning the gap. The CDR3 runs 14 residues. CDR3 nucleotides: TGTGCCAGCAGCTTTCTGACTGACCCGGATACGCAGTATTTT. Its protein is CASSFLTDPDTQYF. The full variable domain, with the rest looked up from reference TRBV5-4 and TRBJ2-3, is ETGVTQSPTHLIKTRGQQVTLRCSSQSGHNTVSWYQQALGQGPQFIFQYYREEENGRGNFPPRFSGLQFPNYSSELNVNALELDDSALYLCASSFLTDPDTQYFGPGTRLTVL.

The V and J genes are TRBV10-3 and TRBJ2-1; TRBD2 aligns across 14 bases. V lost 6 bases to trimming and J lost 8 bases; unmatched junction nucleotides: 9. The germline V gene encodes CDR1 ENHRY and CDR2 SYGVKD. This CDR3 is built from 16 residues. CDR3 in DNA: TGTGCCATCAGGAAAGGGACTAGCGGGAGAGGGGATGAGCAGTTCTTC. Protein: CAIRKGTSGRGDEQFF.

The genes are TRBV7-2 and TRBJ2-7; TRBD1 matches at 8 bases. The CDR3 covers 14 residues. V shed 5 bases, J shed 4 bases, and the junction held 7 bases outside the gene matches. CDR1 is SGHTA and CDR2 is FQGNSA in the germline V gene. The CDR3 DNA reads as TGTGCCAGCAGCCTAGGCTACAGGGGGTACGAGCAGTACTTC. Translated: CASSLGYRGYEQYF.

This clone was seen more than once but under ten times. This chain uses TRBV30 with TRBJ2-3, with TRBD2 as a possible D gene (6 bases). V gave up 0 bases and J gave up 8 bases, with 21 bases separating them. The CDR3 is made up of 16 amino acids. CDR1 is GTSNPN, CDR2 SVGIG, per germline (reference sequence). The DNA of the CDR3 is TGTGCCTGGAGTGTACACGGGAGCGCGAGGATAGGTACGCAGTATTTT. This encodes CAWSVHGSARIGTQYF.

This sequence joins TRBV5-1 and TRBJ1-2; 10 bases are a match to TRBD1. The CDR3 spans 15 residues. V trimming: 4 bases; J trimming: 1 base; junction bases outside the gene matches: 4. Germline assignment: CDR1 SGHRS and CDR2 YFSETQ. For the CDR3, the DNA is TGCGCCAGCAGCGTGACAGGGGGCCTTAACTATGGCTACACCTTC. As protein: CASSVTGGLNYGYTF.

V is TRBV28 and J is TRBJ1-4; D is unclear. Germline CDR1 is MDHEN and CDR2 is SYDVKM. Trimming removed 5 bases at V and 0 bases at J, with 22 bases between. This CDR3 comprises 19 residues. CDR3 DNA sequence: TGTGCCAGCAGTACCCTCGAGAGGCGGAGAAAAGCAACTAATGAAAAACTGTTTTTT. Residues: CASSTLERRRKATNEKLFF.

About this clone itself: Other DNA sequences within the sample encode an identical CDR3. The gene calls are TRBV5-1 and TRBJ1-5; D remains unclear. Between the trimmed V and J ends, which lost 4 bases and 2 bases, there was a span of 13 bases. Germline lookup yields CDR1 SGHRS and CDR2 YFSETQ. The CDR3 totals 15 residues. Here the CDR3 DNA reads TGCGCCAGCAGCCTCGGATCTACTGGCAATCAGCCCCAGCATTTT. Translated: CASSLGSTGNQPQHF.

This clone was observed a single time. The chain employs TRBV5-4 and TRBJ1-2; TRBD1 might be the D (5 bases). The germline V gene encodes CDR1 SGHNT and CDR2 YYREEE (reference sequence). The ends were cut back, 4 bases at V and 4 bases at J, with 11 bases in the middle. CDR3 length: 13 amino acids. CDR3 residues: CASSLDRAYGYTF. The CDR3 coding sequence is TGTGCCAGCAGCCTCGACAGAGCCTATGGCTACACCTTC.

The genes are TRBV6-6 and TRBJ2-7; 8 bases are shared with TRBD2. From germline, CDR1 is MNHNY and CDR2 SVGAGI (reference sequence). Trimming cost V 0 bases and J 3 bases; bases outside gene matches: 1. This CDR3 is built from 14 residues. CDR3: CASSYSSGGYEQYF. The CDR3 nucleotides read TGTGCCAGCAGTTACTCGAGCGGGGGCTACGAGCAGTACTTC.

This chain connects TRBV10-3 to TRBJ2-5; 9 nucleotides match TRBD1. From germline, CDR1 is ENHRY and CDR2 SYGVKD. The length of the CDR3 is 15 residues. V shed 6 bases and J 5 bases; nucleotides not matched to a gene: 10. CDR3 in DNA: TGTGCCATCAGATCGGACAGGGGATCCCCTGAGACCCAGTACTTC. Residues: CAIRSDRGSPETQYF.

The chain joins TRBV6-5 to TRBJ2-5, with D perhaps TRBD2 (6 bases). Germline assignment: CDR1 MNHEY and CDR2 SVGAGI. The CDR3 totals 13 residues. V lost 6 bases and J lost 6, with 14 bases in between. The CDR3 nucleotides read TGTGCCAGCAGACCTTCCGGGGGAAAGACCCAGTACTTC. Its translation is CASRPSGGKTQYF.